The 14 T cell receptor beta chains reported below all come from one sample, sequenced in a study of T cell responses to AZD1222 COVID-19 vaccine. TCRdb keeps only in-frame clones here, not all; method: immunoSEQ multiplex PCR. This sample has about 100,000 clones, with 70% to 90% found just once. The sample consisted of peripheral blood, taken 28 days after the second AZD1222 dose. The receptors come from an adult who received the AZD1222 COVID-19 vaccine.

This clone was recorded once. The CDR3 DNA follows: TGCGCCAGCAGCTTGGAAGCGTTGAGCTCCTACGAGCAGTACTTC. Translating it yields CASSLEALSSYEQYF. The rearrangement uses TRBV5-1 and TRBJ2-7; D unclear. V dropped 0 bases and J dropped 0 bases, with 10 bases sitting between them. This CDR3 region has 15 residues. Germline CDR1 and CDR2: SGHRS and YFSETQ.

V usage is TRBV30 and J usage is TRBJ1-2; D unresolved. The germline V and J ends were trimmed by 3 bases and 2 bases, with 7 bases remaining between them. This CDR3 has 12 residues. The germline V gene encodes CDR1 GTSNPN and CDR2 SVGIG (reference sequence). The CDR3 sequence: CAWRVLNYGYTF. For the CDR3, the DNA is TGTGCCTGGAGGGTACTGAACTATGGCTACACCTTC.

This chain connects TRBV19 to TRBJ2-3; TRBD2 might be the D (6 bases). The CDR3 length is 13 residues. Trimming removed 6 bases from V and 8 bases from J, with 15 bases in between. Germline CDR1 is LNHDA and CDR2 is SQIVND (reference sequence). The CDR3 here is CASRGLWGVTQYF. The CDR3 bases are TGTGCCAGTAGAGGACTATGGGGTGTTACGCAGTATTTT. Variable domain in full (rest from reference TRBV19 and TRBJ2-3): DGGITQSPKYLFRKEGQNVTLSCEQNLNHDAMYWYRQDPGQGLRLIYYSQIVNDFQKGDIAEGYSVSREKKESFPLTVTSAQKNPTAFYLCASRGLWGVTQYFGPGTRLTVL.

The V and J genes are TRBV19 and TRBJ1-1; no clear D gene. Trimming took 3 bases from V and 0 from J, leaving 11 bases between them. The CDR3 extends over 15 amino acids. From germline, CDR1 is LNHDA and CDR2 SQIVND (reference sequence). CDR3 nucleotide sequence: TGTGCCAGTAGTATCTTTGTGGGAATGAACACTGAAGCTTTCTTT. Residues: CASSIFVGMNTEAFF.

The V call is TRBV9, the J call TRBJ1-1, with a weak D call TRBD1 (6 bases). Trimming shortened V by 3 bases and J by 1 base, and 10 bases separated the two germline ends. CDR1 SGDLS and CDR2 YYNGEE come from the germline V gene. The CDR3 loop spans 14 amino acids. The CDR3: CASSARGWNTEAFF. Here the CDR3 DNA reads TGTGCCAGCAGCGCAAGGGGGTGGAACACTGAAGCTTTCTTT.

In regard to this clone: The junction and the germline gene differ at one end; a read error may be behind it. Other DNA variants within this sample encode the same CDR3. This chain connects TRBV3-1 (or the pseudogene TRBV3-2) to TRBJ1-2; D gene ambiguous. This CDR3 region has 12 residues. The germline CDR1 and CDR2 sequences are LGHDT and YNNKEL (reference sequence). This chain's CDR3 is CASSQGLEGYTF. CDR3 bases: TGTGCCAGCAGCCAGGGGTTGGAAGGCTACACCTTT.

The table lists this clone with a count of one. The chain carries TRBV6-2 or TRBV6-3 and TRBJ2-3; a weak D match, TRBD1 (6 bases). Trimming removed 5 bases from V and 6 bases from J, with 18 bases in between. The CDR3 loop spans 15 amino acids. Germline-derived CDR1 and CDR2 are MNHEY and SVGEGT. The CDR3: CASSRPTGSYDTQYF. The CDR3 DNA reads TGTGCCAGCAGTAGACCTACAGGGAGTTACGATACGCAGTATTTT.

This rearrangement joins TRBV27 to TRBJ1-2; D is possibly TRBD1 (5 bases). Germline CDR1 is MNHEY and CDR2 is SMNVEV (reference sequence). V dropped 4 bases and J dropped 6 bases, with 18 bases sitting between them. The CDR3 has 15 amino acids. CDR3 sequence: CASSSGTHDYDGYTF. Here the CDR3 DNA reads TGTGCCAGCAGTTCCGGGACCCACGACTATGATGGCTACACCTTC.

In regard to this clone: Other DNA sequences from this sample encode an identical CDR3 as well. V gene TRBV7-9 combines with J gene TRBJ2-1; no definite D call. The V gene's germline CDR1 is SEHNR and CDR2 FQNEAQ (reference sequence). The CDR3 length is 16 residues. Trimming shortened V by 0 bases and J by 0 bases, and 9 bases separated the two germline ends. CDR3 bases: TGTGCCAGCAGCTTAGCGTTGGCCGGCTCCTACAATGAGCAGTTCTTC. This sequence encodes CASSLALAGSYNEQFF.

CDR3 DNA: TGTGCCAGCAGCTTAGAGGGACAGCTTTCAAGGTCCTACGAGCAGTACTTC. This translates into CASSLEGQLSRSYEQYF. This rearrangement joins TRBV13 to TRBJ2-7; 7 bases fit TRBD1. The CDR3 runs 17 residues. V was pared by 1 base and J by 1 base, with 10 bases of the junction left unmatched. CDR1 and CDR2 from the germline V gene are PRHDT and FYEKMQ (reference sequence). The whole variable domain, remainder taken from reference TRBV13 and TRBJ2-7, is AAGVIQSPRHLIKEKRETATLKCYPIPRHDTVYWYQQGPGQDPQFLISFYEKMQSDKGSIPDRFSAQQFSDYHSELNMSSLELGDSALYFCASSLEGQLSRSYEQYFGPGTRLTVT.

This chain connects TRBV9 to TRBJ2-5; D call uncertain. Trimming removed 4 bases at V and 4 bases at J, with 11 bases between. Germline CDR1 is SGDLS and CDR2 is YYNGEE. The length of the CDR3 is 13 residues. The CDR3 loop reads CASSPPYAETQYF. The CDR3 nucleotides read TGTGCCAGCAGCCCCCCCTACGCAGAGACCCAGTACTTC.

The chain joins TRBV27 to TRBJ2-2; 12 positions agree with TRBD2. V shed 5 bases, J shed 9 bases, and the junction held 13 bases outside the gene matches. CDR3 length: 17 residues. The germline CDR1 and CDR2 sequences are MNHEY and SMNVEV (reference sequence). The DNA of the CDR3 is TGTGCCAGCAGTCCCGGACTAGCGGGGAGGAGGGGCCGGGAGCTGTTTTTT. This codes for CASSPGLAGRRGRELFF.

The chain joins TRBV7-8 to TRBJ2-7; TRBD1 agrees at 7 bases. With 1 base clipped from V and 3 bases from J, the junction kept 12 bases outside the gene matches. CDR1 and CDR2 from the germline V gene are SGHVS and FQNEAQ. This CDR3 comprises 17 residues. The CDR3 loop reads CASSLVGGAGAGYEQYF. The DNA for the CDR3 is TGTGCCAGCAGCTTAGTAGGGGGCGCAGGGGCCGGCTACGAGCAGTACTTC.

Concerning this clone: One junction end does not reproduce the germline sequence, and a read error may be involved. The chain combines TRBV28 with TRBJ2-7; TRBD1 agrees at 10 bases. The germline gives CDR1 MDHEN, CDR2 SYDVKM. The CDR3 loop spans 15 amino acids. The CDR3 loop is CASRLWTGGSYEQYF. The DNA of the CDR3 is TGTGCCAGCAGATTATGGACAGGGGGCTCCTACGAGCAGTACTTC.